The 12 T cell receptor beta chains listed next were all sequenced from one sample in a study of CD8 T cells in ankylosing spondylitis. Study-wide results and limits: A motif of fewer than ten highly homologous TCR beta variants was seen as apparently characteristic of ankylosing spondylitis blood.

These receptors' antigens are unknown. One entry per CDR3 protein, called by TCRdb with MiXCR from the 5' RACE reads. The data contain about 450,000 distinct CDR3 sequences, more than 25% of them singletons. The sample comprised blood, either unsorted or a sorted T cell fraction (not recorded which). Receptors were obtained from a male donor with ankylosing spondylitis.

The chain recombines TRBV5-1 with TRBJ2-1, with TRBD2 identical over 13 bases. V lost 2 bases, J lost 7 bases, and 3 bases stayed unmatched. The CDR3 runs to 15 residues. Germline loops: CDR1 SGHRS, CDR2 YFSETQ. Here the CDR3 reads CASSFGLAGANEQFF. The CDR3 DNA sequence: TGCGCCAGCAGCTTCGGACTAGCGGGAGCGAATGAGCAGTTCTTC.

This clonotype was seen more than once but under ten times. The V call is TRBV4-2, the J call TRBJ2-4; tentatively, D is TRBD2 (5 bases). Germline V gives CDR1 LGHNA, CDR2 YNFKEQ. Trimming pared 0 bases from V and 1 base from J, leaving 13 bases between. The CDR3 is made up of 17 amino acids. The CDR3 region is CASSQDRATGAKNIQYF. DNA of the CDR3: TGTGCCAGCAGCCAAGATCGGGCTACGGGGGCCAAAAACATTCAGTACTTC.

V gene TRBV19 combines with J gene TRBJ1-2; TRBD1 agrees at 7 bases. Germline trimming cut 3 bases from V and 4 bases from J; bases unmatched to any gene: 2. CDR1 and CDR2 (germline): LNHDA, SQIVND (reference sequence). This CDR3 comprises 13 residues. Written as DNA, the CDR3 is TGTGCCAGTAGTATGGGACAGCGCTATGGCTACACCTTC. As protein: CASSMGQRYGYTF.

As for this clonotype: A read error may be the cause here, since a much bigger clone is one base away. The chain combines TRBV3-1 with TRBJ2-5, with D hard to call. Germline V CDR1 and CDR2: LGHDT, YNNKEL (reference sequence). V dropped 5 bases and J dropped 5 bases, with 9 bases sitting between them. The CDR3 is 12 residues long. The CDR3 region has the DNA TGTGCCAGCAGCTCCTACGGGGAGACCCAGTACTTC. This gives the protein CASSSYGETQYF.

Only a few counts were recorded for this clonotype. This chain connects TRBV30 to TRBJ1-5; D is possibly TRBD1 (5 bases). V was shortened by 1 base and J by 4 bases, with 11 bases between the two germline ends. From germline, CDR1 is GTSNPN and CDR2 SVGIG (reference sequence). The CDR3 sequence is 14 residues long. CDR3 loop: CAWSGGGRNQPQHF. CDR3 in DNA: TGTGCCTGGAGTGGCGGGGGACGAAATCAGCCCCAGCATTTT.

Ten or more counts support this clonotype. The rearrangement joins TRBV5-1 to TRBJ2-7; D possibly corresponds to TRBD2 (6 bases). Germline CDR1 reads SGHRS; CDR2 reads YFSETQ. CDR3 length: 15 residues. Trimming removed 0 bases from V and 3 bases from J, with 13 bases in between. The CDR3, as DNA: TGCGCCAGCAGCTTGGGGCCTAGCGCGAACTACGAGCAGTACTTC. Protein product: CASSLGPSANYEQYF.

The chain has TRBV11-2 and TRBJ2-7; D ambiguous. Germline assignment: CDR1 SGHAT and CDR2 FQNNGV. V gave up 4 bases and J gave up 3 bases, with 10 bases separating them. The CDR3 consists of 13 residues. The CDR3 nucleotides are TGTGCCAGCAGCTCCCGGGCTGGCTACGAGCAGTACTTC. As protein: CASSSRAGYEQYF.

This chain uses TRBV2 with TRBJ2-1, with TRBD2 identical over 7 bases. Germline V gene data show CDR1 as SNHLY and CDR2 as FYNNEI. The CDR3 loop spans 15 amino acids. V was clipped by 3 bases and J by 7 bases; unmatched bases: 9. In DNA form, the CDR3 reads TGTGCCAGCAGTGATAGGCGGGAGAAGGAGAATGAGCAGTTCTTC. Translation gives CASSDRREKENEQFF. The variable domain in full, completed from reference TRBV2 and TRBJ2-1, reads EPEVTQTPSHQVTQMGQEVILRCVPISNHLYFYWYRQILGQKVEFLVSFYNNEISEKSEIFDDQFSVERPDGSNFTLKIRSTKLEDSAMYFCASSDRREKENEQFFGPGTRLTVL.

The chain carries TRBV7-2 and TRBJ2-2, with TRBD1 matching over 7 bases. Trimming took 6 bases from V and 2 from J; bases not matched to a gene: 3. Germline V CDR1 and CDR2: SGHTA, FQGNSA. CDR3 size: 14 residues. The CDR3 DNA follows: TGTGCCAGCAGTAAGGGGGCTAACACCGGGGAGCTGTTTTTT. Its translation: CASSKGANTGELFF.

The sample holds a few counts of this clonotype. This sequence joins TRBV20-1 and TRBJ2-5; D tentatively reads TRBD1 or TRBD2 (5 bases each). Germline-derived CDR1 and CDR2 are DFQATT and SNEGSKA (reference sequence). The length of the CDR3 is 11 residues. Trimming cost V 1 base and J 10 bases, with 10 bases left between them. CDR3 sequence (DNA): TGCAGTGCTAGAGTCTGGGGGAACCAGTACTTC. This sequence encodes CSARVWGNQYF.

This clonotype was counted a few times. CDR3 protein: CASSFTSPMNTEAFF. The DNA for the CDR3 is TGCGCCAGCAGCTTCACCAGTCCCATGAACACTGAAGCTTTCTTT. V gene TRBV5-1 combines with J gene TRBJ1-1; D uncertain. The CDR3 totals 15 residues. The germline gives CDR1 SGHRS, CDR2 YFSETQ. The V end lost 2 bases, the J end lost 0 bases, and 11 bases lay between the germline ends.

The table lists this clonotype with a few counts. This chain connects TRBV4-1 to TRBJ2-2, with 8 nucleotides matching TRBD1. The CDR3 consists of 19 residues. After removal of 1 base from V and 3 bases from J, the junction contained 13 bases not matched to a gene. Germline V gene lookup returns CDR1 MGHRA and CDR2 YSYEKL. As DNA, the CDR3 is TGCGCCAGCAGCCAAGGTCGGACAGGGATCCCCGTGCACACCGGGGAGCTGTTTTTT. Protein: CASSQGRTGIPVHTGELFF.